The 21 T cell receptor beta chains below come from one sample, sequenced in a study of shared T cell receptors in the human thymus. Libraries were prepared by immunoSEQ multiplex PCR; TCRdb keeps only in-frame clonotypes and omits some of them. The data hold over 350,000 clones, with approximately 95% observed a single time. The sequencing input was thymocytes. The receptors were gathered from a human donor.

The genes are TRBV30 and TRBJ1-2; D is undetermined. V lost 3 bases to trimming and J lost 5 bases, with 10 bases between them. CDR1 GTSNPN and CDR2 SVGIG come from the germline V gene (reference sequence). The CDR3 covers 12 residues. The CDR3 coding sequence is TGTGCCTGGAGAACGGCGATTTATGGCTACACCTTC. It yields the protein CAWRTAIYGYTF.

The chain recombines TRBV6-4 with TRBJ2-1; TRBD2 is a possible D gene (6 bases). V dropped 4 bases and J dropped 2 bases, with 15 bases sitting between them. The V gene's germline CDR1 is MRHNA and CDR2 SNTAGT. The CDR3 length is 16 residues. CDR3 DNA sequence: TGTGCCAGCAGTGCCCTAGGAGGGGTCCCCTACAATGAGCAGTTCTTC. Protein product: CASSALGGVPYNEQFF.

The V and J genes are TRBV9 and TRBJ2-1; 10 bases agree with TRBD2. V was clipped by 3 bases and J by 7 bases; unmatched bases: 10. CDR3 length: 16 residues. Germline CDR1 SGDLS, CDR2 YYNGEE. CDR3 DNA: TGTGCCAGCAGCGACGACTCTAGCGGGAGAATTAATGAGCAGTTCTTC. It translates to CASSDDSSGRINEQFF.

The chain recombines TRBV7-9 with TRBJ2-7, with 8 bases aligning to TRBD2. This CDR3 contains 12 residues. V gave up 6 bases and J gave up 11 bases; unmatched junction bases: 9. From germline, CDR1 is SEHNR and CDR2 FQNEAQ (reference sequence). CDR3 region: CASRRGVAGKYF. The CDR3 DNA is TGTGCCAGCAGAAGGGGGGTAGCGGGAAAGTACTTC.

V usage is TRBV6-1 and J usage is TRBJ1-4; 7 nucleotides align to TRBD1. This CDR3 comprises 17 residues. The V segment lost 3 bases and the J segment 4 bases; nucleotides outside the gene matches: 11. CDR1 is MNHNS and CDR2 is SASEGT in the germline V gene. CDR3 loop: CASSDPGTVNLNEKLFF. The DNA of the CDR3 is TGTGCCAGCAGTGATCCTGGGACAGTGAACCTTAATGAAAAACTGTTTTTT.

As DNA, the CDR3 is TGTGCCAGCAGTCCCACTAGCGGCGGCTCCTACAATGAGCAGTTCTTC. Translated: CASSPTSGGSYNEQFF. V usage is TRBV27 and J usage is TRBJ2-1; TRBD2 aligns across 8 bases. The germline V gene encodes CDR1 MNHEY and CDR2 SMNVEV (reference sequence). This CDR3 has 16 residues. After removal of 5 bases from V and 0 bases from J, the junction contained 6 bases not matched to a gene.

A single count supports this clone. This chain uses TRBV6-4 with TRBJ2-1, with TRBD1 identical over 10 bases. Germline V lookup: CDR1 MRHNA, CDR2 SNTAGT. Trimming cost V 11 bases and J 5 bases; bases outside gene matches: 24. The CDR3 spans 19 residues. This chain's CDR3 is CAFLPRDRGQGKENNEQFF. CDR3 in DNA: TGTGCCTTCCTCCCCCGGGACAGGGGACAGGGGAAAGAGAACAATGAGCAGTTCTTC.

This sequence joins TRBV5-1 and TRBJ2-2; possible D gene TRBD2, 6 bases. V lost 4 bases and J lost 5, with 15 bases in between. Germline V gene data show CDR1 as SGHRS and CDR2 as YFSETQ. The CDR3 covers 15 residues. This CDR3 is CASSPPGEETGELFF. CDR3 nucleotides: TGCGCCAGCAGCCCCCCGGGGGAGGAGACCGGGGAGCTGTTTTTT.

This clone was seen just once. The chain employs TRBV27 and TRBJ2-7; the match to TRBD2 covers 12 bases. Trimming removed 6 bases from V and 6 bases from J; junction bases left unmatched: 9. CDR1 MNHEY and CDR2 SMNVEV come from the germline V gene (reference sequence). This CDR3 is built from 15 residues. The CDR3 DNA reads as TGTGCCAGCAGCCCCAGACTAGCGGGAGCTTCCGAGCAGTACTTC. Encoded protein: CASSPRLAGASEQYF.

The CDR3 DNA follows: TGTGTCACGGGATCCCGTAATGAAAAACTGTTTTTT. Translated: CVTGSRNEKLFF. The V gene is TRBV19, the J gene TRBJ1-4; D ambiguous. Per germline, CDR1 LNHDA and CDR2 SQIVND (reference sequence). The CDR3 is 12 residues long.

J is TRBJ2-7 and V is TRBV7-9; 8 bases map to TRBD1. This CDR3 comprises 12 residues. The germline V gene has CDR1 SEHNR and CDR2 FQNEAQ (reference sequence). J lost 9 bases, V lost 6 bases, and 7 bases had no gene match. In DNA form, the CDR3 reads TGTGCCAGCAGTTCGGACAGGGTAGGGCAGTACTTC. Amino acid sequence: CASSSDRVGQYF.

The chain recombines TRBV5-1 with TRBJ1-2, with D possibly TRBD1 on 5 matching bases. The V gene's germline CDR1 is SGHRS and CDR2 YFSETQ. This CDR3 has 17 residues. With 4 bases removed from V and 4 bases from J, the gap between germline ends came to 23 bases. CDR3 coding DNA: TGCGCCAGCAGCCTCACCGAGACGGGACCCGTACTCTATGGCTACACCTTC. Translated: CASSLTETGPVLYGYTF.

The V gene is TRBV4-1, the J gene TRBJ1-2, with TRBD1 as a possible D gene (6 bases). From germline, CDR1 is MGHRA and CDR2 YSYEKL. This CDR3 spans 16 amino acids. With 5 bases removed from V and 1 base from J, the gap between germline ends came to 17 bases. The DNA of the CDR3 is TGCGCCAGCAGCGAGACCAAGGGGGAGGGTAACTATGGCTACACCTTC. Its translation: CASSETKGEGNYGYTF.

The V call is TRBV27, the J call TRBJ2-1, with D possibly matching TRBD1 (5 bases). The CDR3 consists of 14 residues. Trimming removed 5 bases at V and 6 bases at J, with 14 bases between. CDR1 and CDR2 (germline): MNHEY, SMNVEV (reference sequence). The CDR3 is CASSRYRNSNEQFF. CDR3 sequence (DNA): TGTGCCAGCAGTAGGTACAGGAACTCCAATGAGCAGTTCTTC.

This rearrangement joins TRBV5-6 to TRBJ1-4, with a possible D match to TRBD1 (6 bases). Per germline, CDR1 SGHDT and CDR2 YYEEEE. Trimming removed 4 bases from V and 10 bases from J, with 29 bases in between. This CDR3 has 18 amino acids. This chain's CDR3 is CASSGGSGARGLTRKLFF. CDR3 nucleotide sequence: TGTGCCAGCAGCGGTGGTTCAGGGGCGAGGGGCCTTACCCGAAAACTGTTTTTT.

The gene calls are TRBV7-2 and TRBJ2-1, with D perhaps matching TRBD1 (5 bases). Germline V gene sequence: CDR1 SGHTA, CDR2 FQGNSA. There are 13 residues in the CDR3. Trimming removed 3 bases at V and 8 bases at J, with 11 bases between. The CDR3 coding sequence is TGTGCCAGCAGCTTTGAAGGGGTCGATGAGCAGTTCTTC. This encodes CASSFEGVDEQFF.

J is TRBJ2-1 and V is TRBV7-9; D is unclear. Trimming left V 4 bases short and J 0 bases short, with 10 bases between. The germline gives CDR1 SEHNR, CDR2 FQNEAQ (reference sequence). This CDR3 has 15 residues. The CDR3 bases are TGTGCCAGCAGCTCTCTGAGTTACTCCTACAATGAGCAGTTCTTC. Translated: CASSSLSYSYNEQFF.

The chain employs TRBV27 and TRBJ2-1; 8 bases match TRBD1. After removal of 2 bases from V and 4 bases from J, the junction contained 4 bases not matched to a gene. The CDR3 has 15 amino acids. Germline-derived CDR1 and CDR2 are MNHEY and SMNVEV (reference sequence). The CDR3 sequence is CASSLGQGAYNEQFF. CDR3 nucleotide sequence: TGTGCCAGCAGTTTAGGGCAGGGGGCTTACAATGAGCAGTTCTTC.

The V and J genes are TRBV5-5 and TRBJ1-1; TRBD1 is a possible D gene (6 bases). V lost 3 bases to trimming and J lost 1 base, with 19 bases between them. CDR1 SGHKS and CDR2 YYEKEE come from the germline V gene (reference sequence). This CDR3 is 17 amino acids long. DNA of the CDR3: TGTGCCAGCAGCTGCTTGGTCCCCGGACAGAGGAACACTGAAGCTTTCTTT. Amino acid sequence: CASSCLVPGQRNTEAFF.

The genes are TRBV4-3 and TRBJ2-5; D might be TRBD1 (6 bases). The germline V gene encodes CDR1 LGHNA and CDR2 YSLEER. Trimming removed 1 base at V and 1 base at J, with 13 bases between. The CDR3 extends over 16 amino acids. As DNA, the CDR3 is TGCGCCAGCAGCCAAGGGGGGACAAGGGCCCAAGAGACCCAGTACTTC. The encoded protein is CASSQGGTRAQETQYF.

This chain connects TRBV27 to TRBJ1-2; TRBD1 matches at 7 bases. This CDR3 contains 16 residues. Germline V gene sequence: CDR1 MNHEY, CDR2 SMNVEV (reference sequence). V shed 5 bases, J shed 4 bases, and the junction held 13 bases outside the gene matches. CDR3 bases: TGTGCCAGCAGTCCCACCCTCCGACAGGGTGTCTATGGCTACACCTTC. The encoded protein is CASSPTLRQGVYGYTF.